This TCR beta chain was retrieved from a study of cytotoxic CD8 clonotypes in ibrutinib-treated CLL. Study details: Response sampling took place at median roughly 12 months of treatment, range 6 to 36. Sequencing produced an average of about 260,000 productive templates and 94,082 productive rearrangements per sample.

For TCR beta libraries, around 1.8 micrograms of genomic DNA were obtained from cryopreserved PBMCs. Repertoires were generated with immunoSEQ multiplex PCR, while TCRdb's copy carries only in-frame clones and drops some. The repertoire consists of some 70,000 clones, with roughly 72% occurring once and the leading ten covering more than 4.5%. The source is a human donor with chronic lymphocytic leukemia. The source was PBMCs, collected after 12 months of ibrutinib treatment.

This chain's CDR3 is CASSPAGGPTDTQYF. The DNA of the CDR3 is TGTGCCAGCAGCCCCGCGGGGGGACCCACAGATACGCAGTATTTT. V usage is TRBV7-7 and J usage is TRBJ2-3; TRBD2 aligns across 8 bases. The trim removed 5 bases at V and 2 bases at J, leaving 6 bases unmatched. This CDR3 comprises 15 residues. Germline-derived CDR1 and CDR2 are SSHAT and FNYEAQ (reference sequence). Combining the CDR3 with reference TRBV7-7 and TRBJ2-3 gives the whole variable domain GAGVSQSPRYKVTKRGQDVTLRCDPISSHATLYWYQQALGQGPEFLTYFNYEAQPDKSGLPSDRFSAERPEGSISTLTIQRTEQRDSAMYRCASSPAGGPTDTQYFGPGTRLTVL.